This T cell receptor beta chain was recovered during a study of blood T cells in healthy people across ages. Study-wide results and caveats: Donors of long life had a larger count of naive CD4+ cells and greater diversity than aged donors.

In terms of origin and age, donors were healthy Caucasian individuals from Russia aged roughly 6 to 90. Germline loops: CDR1 MGHDK, CDR2 SYGVNS. This CDR3 spans 16 amino acids. With a J-beta primer mix and a sample-barcoded 5' primer, a second PCR ran about 7 to 12 cycles. A tag from a template-switch adaptor with 12 random nucleotides marked each cDNA molecule. TCRdb itself ran the 5' RACE reads through MiXCR, one entry per CDR3 protein. The sample has about 810,000 distinct CDR3 sequences; about 34% are singletons. As to this clonotype: Its antigen is unknown.

Sequencing input: blood. V gene TRBV25-1 combines with J gene TRBJ2-5; 8 nucleotides line up with TRBD2. The last part of the DNA fits TRBJ2-7 better; the J call may be wrong. This TCR derives from a man between 18 and 35 years old in good health. This chain's CDR3 is CASSPWGLESTYEQYF. CDR3 sequence (DNA): TGTGCCAGCAGCCCCTGGGGACTAGAGTCCACCTACGAGCAGTACTTC.